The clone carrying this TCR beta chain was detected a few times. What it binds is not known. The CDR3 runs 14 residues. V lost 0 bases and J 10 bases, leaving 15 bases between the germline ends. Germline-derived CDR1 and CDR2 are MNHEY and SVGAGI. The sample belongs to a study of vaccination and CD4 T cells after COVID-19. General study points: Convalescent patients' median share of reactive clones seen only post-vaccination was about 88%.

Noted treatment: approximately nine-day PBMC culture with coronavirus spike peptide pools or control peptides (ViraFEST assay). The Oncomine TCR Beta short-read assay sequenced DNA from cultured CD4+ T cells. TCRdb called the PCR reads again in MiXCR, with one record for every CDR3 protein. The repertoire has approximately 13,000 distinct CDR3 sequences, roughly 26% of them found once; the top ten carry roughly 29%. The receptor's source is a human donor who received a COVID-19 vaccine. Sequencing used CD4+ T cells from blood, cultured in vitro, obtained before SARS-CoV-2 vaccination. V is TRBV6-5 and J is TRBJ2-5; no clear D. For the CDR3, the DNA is TGTGCCAGCAGTTACTCGCGCGCCGTTCGGATCCAGTACTTC. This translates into CASSYSRAVRIQYF.